Listed below are T cell receptor beta chains from one sample, sequenced in a study of siplizumab effects on memory and regulatory T cells. The method was immunoSEQ multiplex PCR; TCRdb's version includes in-frame clones alone and lacks a portion of them. The table shows about 40,000 clones, with roughly nine tenths occurring only once. Material: naive CD4+ T cells sorted from blood. These receptors originate from a human donor in good health. Both conserved end residues are trimmed from each CDR3.

>TRBV18
ASSPPWAWDEAF
>TRBV12-5
ASVIGGAGWETQY
>TRBV5-6
ASSLRGVAGAFEQF
>TRBV4-1
ASSQASGRGSSYNEQF
>TRBV30
AWSSPPVDLGIQY
>TRBV5-1
ASSLGGRSGYT
>TRBV19
ASSPGQGPYNEQF
>TRBV28
ASSLPGDQPQH
>TRBV5-4
ASNRGADTGELF
>TRBV10-3
AISESRGRGTEAF
>TRBV9
ASSAPWGPETQY
>TRBV5-1
ASSSGTNTGELF
>TRBV4-1
ASSQETSSGANVLT
>TRBV7-9
ASSLAGAMLYEQY
>TRBV9
ASRNPGQKRHGYT
>TRBV19
ASIQTGDHNTQY
>TRBV12-5
ASGLVGMVRGLQETQY
>TRBV6-1
ASSDRGLGTDTQY
>TRBV25-1
ASSDQALGSYNSPLH
>TRBV5-4
ASSIDRGGSPLH
>TRBV14
ASSQDRRIQY
>TRBV29-1
SAPRGQETQY
>TRBV25-1
ASSEGGGTKTQY
>TRBV2
ASSADREYTEAF
>TRBV5-4
ASSLDRNYGYT
>TRBV25-1
ASSTGGWTDTQY
>TRBV30
AWSGTGGETQY
>TRBV6-4
ASSPTGQETQY
>TRBV7-9
ASSFTQTDTQY
>TRBV6-6
ASYTGQGGQPQH
>TRBV10-1
ASSEGVLAGGTDTQY
>TRBV19
ATSPGSGANVLT
>TRBV9
ASSVRLAGVGEQF
>TRBV6-5
ASSYSITGGYGYT
>TRBV9
ASSVALGAGANEKLF
>TRBV5-1
ASSLVTGGLAEAF
>TRBV2
ASSETGQGYGAF
>TRBV7-3
ASSSVGETGELF
>TRBV7-9
ASSLVGDSMGYGYT
>TRBV30
AWGAANAYGYT
>TRBV7-7
ASSLDGDEQF
>TRBV6-5
ASSHDNSYEQY
>TRBV11-1
ASSLVGQKTNEQF
>TRBV18
ASSSATGGPMNTEAF
>TRBV27
ASSDWDREGEQY
>TRBV5-1
ASSSGIQGPIQETQY
>TRBV5-1
ASSGSLAGKSYNEQF